This T cell receptor beta chain stems from a study of cytomegalovirus exposure and HLA in healthy donors. The table came from immunoSEQ multiplex PCR; TCRdb's copy has only in-frame clones and leaves some out. The sample lists tens of thousands of clones, roughly 97% occurring once. After removal of 4 bases from V and 9 bases from J, the junction contained 9 bases not matched to a gene. Germline V gives CDR1 SGHDN, CDR2 FVKESK. The CDR3 has 14 residues. The specimen was PBMCs. This TCR was sampled from a man between 18 and 35 years old in good health and CMV-seronegative. The genes are TRBV14 and TRBJ2-4, with 7 bases aligning to TRBD1. The CDR3 region is CASSPRQGSGIQYF. In DNA form, the CDR3 reads TGTGCCAGCAGCCCTCGACAGGGATCGGGCATTCAGTACTTC. Looking up the rest from reference TRBV14 and TRBJ2-4 gives the full variable domain: EAGVTQFPSHSVIEKGQTVTLRCDPISGHDNLYWYRRVMGKEIKFLLHFVKESKQDESGMPNNRFLAERTGGTYSTLKVQPAELEDSGVYFCASSPRQGSGIQYFGAGTRLSVL.